The rows below give T cell receptor beta chains drawn from one sample of a study of pediatric ulcerative colitis. Generated by immunoSEQ multiplex PCR, the TCRdb table keeps only in-frame clones and is missing some. The sample lists about 4,300 clones, 85% to 95% occurring once. Sequenced: blood. The receptors were sampled from a boy aged 5-17 years who was a control in a study of pediatric ulcerative colitis. CDR3s include the opening cysteine and the closing phenylalanine or tryptophan. A D gene is named only where the DNA matches it firmly. Size is stated for part of the rows, as once, few or many counts, or as a class when the clone is expanded.

v_call	clone_size	j_call	d_call	cdr3_nt	cdr3_aa
TRBV5-4	.	TRBJ2-3	TRBD2	TGTGCCAGCAGCACCTCGGCGGCGGGAGGGCGTGTAGATACGCAGTATTTT	CASSTSAAGGRVDTQYF
TRBV19	once	TRBJ2-2	.	TGTGCCAGTAGTATACAGATGTTCGGGGAGCTGTTTTTT	CASSIQMFGELFF
TRBV29-1	.	TRBJ2-1	TRBD2	TGCAGCGTTGAAGGGACTAGCGGGCAAAGCTCCTACAATGAGCAGTTCTTC	CSVEGTSGQSSYNEQFF
TRBV7-9	few	TRBJ1-1	.	TGTGCCAGCAGCTTATTCCCCGAGAGCACTGAAGCTTTCTTT	CASSLFPESTEAFF
TRBV6-1	.	TRBJ2-2	TRBD2	TGTGCCAGCAGTGTAATCGCGGGAGACGGCACCGGGGAGCTGTTTTTT	CASSVIAGDGTGELFF
TRBV4-2	.	TRBJ2-7	.	TGTGCCAGCAGCCAGGTCGTAGAACAGATCTACGAGCAGTACTTC	CASSQVVEQIYEQYF
TRBV5-4	.	TRBJ2-5	.	TGTGCCAGCATGGTGGGCGCTCGCCAAGAGACCCAGTACTTC	CASMVGARQETQYF
TRBV5-1	.	TRBJ2-3	TRBD2	TGCGCCAGCAGCTTTTTTTTAGCGGGATCGGATACGCAGTATTTT	CASSFFLAGSDTQYF
TRBV6-6	.	TRBJ2-1	.	TGTGCCAGCAGTTACAGCGAGAGCCAGAATGAGCAGTTCTTC	CASSYSESQNEQFF
TRBV13	.	TRBJ2-1	.	TGTGCCAGCAGCCGTACGCCGGGACAGCAGTTCTTC	CASSRTPGQQFF
TRBV11-2	.	TRBJ2-1	TRBD2	TGTGCCAGCAGCTTTGGACTAGCACGGGAGCAGTTCTTC	CASSFGLAREQFF
TRBV2	.	TRBJ2-5	TRBD2	TGTGCCAGCAGTAGCGGGAGGTGGGAGACCCAGTACTTC	CASSSGRWETQYF
TRBV6-4	.	TRBJ2-3	.	TGTGCCAGCAGTGACGGGGGGAGCACCACAGATACGCAGTATTTT	CASSDGGSTTDTQYF
TRBV5-1	.	TRBJ1-4	.	TGCGCCAGCAGCTTCGGGTCGGGGAACGAAAAACTGTTTTTT	CASSFGSGNEKLFF
TRBV6-1	.	TRBJ2-2	TRBD2	TGTGCCAGCAGTGAATATGGGACTAGCGGGAGGCCGAACACCGGGGAGCTGTTTTTT	CASSEYGTSGRPNTGELFF
TRBV25-1	once	TRBJ2-3	.	TGTGCCAGCAGTGTACAGGAGACCACAGATACGCAGTATTTT	CASSVQETTDTQYF
TRBV11-3	.	TRBJ2-1	.	TGTGCCAGCAGCTTAGGCGGGGCAACCTACAATGAGCAGTTCTTC	CASSLGGATYNEQFF
TRBV6-6	.	TRBJ2-2	TRBD2	TGTGCCAGCAGCCAGCGGGGTTGGGAGCTGTTTTTT	CASSQRGWELFF
TRBV14	.	TRBJ2-4	.	TGTGCCAGCAGCCAAGCAGGGTCCTTAGCCAAAAACATTCAGTACTTC	CASSQAGSLAKNIQYF
TRBV9	once	TRBJ2-1	TRBD2	TGTGCCAGCAGCGTAGAAGTAGCGGGAGATCTTGAGCAGTTCTTC	CASSVEVAGDLEQFF
TRBV19	.	TRBJ1-1	TRBD1	TGTGCCAGTGGAGAGGGGACAGGGGTCACTGAAGCTTTCTTT	CASGEGTGVTEAFF
TRBV7-9	.	TRBJ2-3	.	TGTGCCAGCAGCTCCTCCACAGATACGCAGTATTTT	CASSSSTDTQYF
TRBV7-6	.	TRBJ1-2	.	TGTGCCAGCAGCTTAGCGGACGAGGACTATGGCTACACCTTC	CASSLADEDYGYTF
TRBV9	.	TRBJ2-2	.	TGTGCCAGCAGCGTGCAGGGGCTCGGGGAGCTGTTTTTT	CASSVQGLGELFF
TRBV15	.	TRBJ1-5	.	TGTGCCACCAGCAGAGTTCGGGGTACGGGCAATCAGCCCCAGCATTTT	CATSRVRGTGNQPQHF
TRBV10-3	.	TRBJ2-2	.	TGTGCCATCAGTTTACAGCCGAACACCGGGGAGCTGTTTTTT	CAISLQPNTGELFF
TRBV5-6	.	TRBJ1-2	.	TGTGCCAGCAGCTTGTCGCCCCTGATGAACTATGGCTACACCTTC	CASSLSPLMNYGYTF
TRBV2	.	TRBJ1-2	TRBD1	TGTGCCAGCAGTGATAGGACAGGGGGCGATGATGGCTACACCTTC	CASSDRTGGDDGYTF
TRBV21-1	.	TRBJ1-1	.	TGTGCCAGCAGCAAAGCGCTTTTAATAGGCAGGGTTGAAGCTTTCTTT	CASSKALLIGRVEAFF
TRBV6-4	.	TRBJ2-1	TRBD2	TGTGCCAGCAGTGATGAGGCTAGCGGGAGCGATGAGCAGTTCTTC	CASSDEASGSDEQFF
TRBV11-3	few	TRBJ2-7	.	TGTGCCAGCTCCCAGGGGACAACAGCGACGCAGTACTTC	CASSQGTTATQYF
TRBV6-1	.	TRBJ2-1	.	TGTGCCAGCAGTAAATCCTCTATGAGCCCCCAGTTCTTC	CASSKSSMSPQFF